The source of this TCR beta chain is a study of blood T cell repertoires in COVID-19. The Seattle site enrolled patients during active infection and followed them longitudinally. In the original analysis: Amplifying reference gene primers gave estimates of nucleated cell counts. Clones were read by immunoSEQ multiplex PCR, and TCRdb kept only the in-frame ones, dropping some. The V and J calls and clone size were taken over from that table, and D and trimming were inferred from the DNA. The sample lists some 220,000 clones; around nine tenths were seen once. The germline V and J ends were trimmed by 4 bases and 4 bases, with 10 bases remaining between them. CDR3 size: 13 residues. Per germline, CDR1 SGHAT and CDR2 FQNNGV.

Sequenced: peripheral blood. The clonotype originates from a man aged 30 to 45 with COVID-19, enrolled during active disease. The chain is built from TRBV11-2 and TRBJ1-1; D uncertain. CDR3 protein: CASSSNPSTEAFF. The CDR3 coding sequence is TGTGCCAGCAGCTCAAATCCCAGCACTGAAGCTTTCTTT.